One TCR beta chain is described in this entry. Only in-frame clones appear in the TCRdb table, and some are missing; sequencing was by immunoSEQ multiplex PCR. The sample includes around 480,000 clones, about 87% of them seen just once. The sample originates from a study of blood T cell repertoires in COVID-19. Turning to the study itself: COVID-19 samples, acute and convalescent, were from the United States, Italy and Spain.

The receptor's source is a woman in her forties or fifties with COVID-19, enrolled during active disease. Sequencing used peripheral blood.

The CDR3, as DNA: TGTGCCAGTAGTACCCCCCTCGGGACAGGGCCCCGGGATTCACCCCTCCACTTT. This translates into CASSTPLGTGPRDSPLHF. This rearrangement joins TRBV19 to TRBJ1-6; 9 positions agree with TRBD1. This CDR3 is built from 18 residues. CDR1 is LNHDA and CDR2 is SQIVND in the germline V gene (reference sequence). V shed 4 bases and J 8 bases; nucleotides not matched to a gene: 15.